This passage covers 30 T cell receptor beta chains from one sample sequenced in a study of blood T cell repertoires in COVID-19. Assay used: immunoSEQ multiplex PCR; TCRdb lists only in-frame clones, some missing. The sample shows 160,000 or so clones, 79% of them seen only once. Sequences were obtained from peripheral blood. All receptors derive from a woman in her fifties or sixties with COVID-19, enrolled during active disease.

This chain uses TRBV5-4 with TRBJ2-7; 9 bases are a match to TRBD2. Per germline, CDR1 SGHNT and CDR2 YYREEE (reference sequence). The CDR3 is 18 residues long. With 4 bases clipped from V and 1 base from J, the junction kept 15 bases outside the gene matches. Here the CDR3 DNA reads TGTGCCAGCAGCGCTGGCGGGGGCGCGGGAGGGATGTCCTACGAGCAGTACTTC. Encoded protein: CASSAGGGAGGMSYEQYF.

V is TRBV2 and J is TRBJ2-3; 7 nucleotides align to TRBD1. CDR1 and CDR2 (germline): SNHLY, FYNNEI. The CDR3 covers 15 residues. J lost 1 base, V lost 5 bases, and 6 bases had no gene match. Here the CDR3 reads CASSHDRDGTDTQYF. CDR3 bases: TGTGCCAGCAGTCACGACAGGGATGGCACAGATACGCAGTATTTT.

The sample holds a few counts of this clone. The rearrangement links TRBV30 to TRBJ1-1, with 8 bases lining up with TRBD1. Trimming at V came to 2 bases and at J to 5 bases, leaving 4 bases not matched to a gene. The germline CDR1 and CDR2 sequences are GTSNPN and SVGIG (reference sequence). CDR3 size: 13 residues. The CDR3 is CAWSPQGATEAFF. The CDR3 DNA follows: TGTGCCTGGAGTCCCCAGGGGGCAACTGAAGCTTTCTTT.

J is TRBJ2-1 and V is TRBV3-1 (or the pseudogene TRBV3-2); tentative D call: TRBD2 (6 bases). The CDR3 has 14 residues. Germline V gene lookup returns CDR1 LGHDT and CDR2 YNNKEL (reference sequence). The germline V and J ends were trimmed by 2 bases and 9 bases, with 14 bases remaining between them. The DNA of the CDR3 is TGTGCCAGCAGCCAACGATCGCGGGACGGTGAGCAGTTCTTC. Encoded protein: CASSQRSRDGEQFF.

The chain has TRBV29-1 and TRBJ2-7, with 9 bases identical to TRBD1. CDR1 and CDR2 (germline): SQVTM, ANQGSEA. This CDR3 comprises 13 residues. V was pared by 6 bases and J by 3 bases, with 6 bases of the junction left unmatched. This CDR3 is CSVFRQGVYEQYF. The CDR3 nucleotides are TGCAGCGTATTTAGACAGGGGGTCTACGAGCAGTACTTC.

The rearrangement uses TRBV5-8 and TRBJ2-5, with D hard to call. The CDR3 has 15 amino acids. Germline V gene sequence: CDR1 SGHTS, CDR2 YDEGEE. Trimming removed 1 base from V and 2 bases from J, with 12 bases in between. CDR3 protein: CASSLTLAVQETQYF. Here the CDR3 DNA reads TGTGCCAGCAGCTTGACGCTGGCTGTACAAGAGACCCAGTACTTC.

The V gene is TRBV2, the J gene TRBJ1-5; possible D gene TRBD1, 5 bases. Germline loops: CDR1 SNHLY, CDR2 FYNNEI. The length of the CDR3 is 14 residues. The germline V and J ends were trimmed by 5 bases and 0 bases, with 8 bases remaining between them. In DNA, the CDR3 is TGTGCCAGCAGTTCAGGGTATAGCAATCAGCCCCAGCATTTT. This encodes CASSSGYSNQPQHF. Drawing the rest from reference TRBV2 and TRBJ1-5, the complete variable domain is EPEVTQTPSHQVTQMGQEVILRCVPISNHLYFYWYRQILGQKVEFLVSFYNNEISEKSEIFDDQFSVERPDGSNFTLKIRSTKLEDSAMYFCASSSGYSNQPQHFGDGTRLSIL.

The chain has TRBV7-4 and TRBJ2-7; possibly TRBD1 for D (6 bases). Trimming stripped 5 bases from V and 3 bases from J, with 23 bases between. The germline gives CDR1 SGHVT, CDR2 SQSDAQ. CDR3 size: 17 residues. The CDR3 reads CASSDETLGQPFYEQYF. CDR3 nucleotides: TGTGCCAGCAGCGATGAAACTCTTGGACAGCCCTTCTACGAGCAGTACTTC.

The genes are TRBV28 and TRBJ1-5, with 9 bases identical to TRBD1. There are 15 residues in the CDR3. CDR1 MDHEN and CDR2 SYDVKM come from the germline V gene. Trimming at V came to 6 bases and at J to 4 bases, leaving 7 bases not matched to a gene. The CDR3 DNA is TGTGCCAGCAGCCTCAGGACAGGGGATAATCAGCCCCAGCATTTT. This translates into CASSLRTGDNQPQHF.

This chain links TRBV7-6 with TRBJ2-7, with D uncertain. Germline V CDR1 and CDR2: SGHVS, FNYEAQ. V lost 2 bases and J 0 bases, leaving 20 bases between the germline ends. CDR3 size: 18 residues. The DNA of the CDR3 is TGTGCCAGCAGCTTACGAGCGCACGGCAATCCCAACTCCTACGAGCAGTACTTC. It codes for CASSLRAHGNPNSYEQYF.

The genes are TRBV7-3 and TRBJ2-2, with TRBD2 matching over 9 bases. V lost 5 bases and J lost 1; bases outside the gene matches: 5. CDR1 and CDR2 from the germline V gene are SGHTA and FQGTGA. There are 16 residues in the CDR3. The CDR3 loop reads CASSTSGGQNTGELFF. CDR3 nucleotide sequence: TGTGCCAGCAGCACAAGCGGGGGGCAGAACACCGGGGAGCTGTTTTTT.

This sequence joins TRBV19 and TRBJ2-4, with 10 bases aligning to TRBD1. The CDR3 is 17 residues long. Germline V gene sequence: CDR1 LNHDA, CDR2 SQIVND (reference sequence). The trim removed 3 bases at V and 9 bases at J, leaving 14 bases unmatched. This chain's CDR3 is CASSMRPGGTGASIQYF. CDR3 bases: TGTGCCAGTAGTATGAGACCCGGCGGGACAGGGGCTAGCATTCAGTACTTC.

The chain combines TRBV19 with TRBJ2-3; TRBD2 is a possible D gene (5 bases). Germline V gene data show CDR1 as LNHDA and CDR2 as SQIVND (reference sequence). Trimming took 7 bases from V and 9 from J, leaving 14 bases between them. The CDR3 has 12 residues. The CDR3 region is CASNQDPGTQYF. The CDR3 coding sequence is TGTGCCAGTAACCAGGACCCGGGGACGCAGTATTTT.

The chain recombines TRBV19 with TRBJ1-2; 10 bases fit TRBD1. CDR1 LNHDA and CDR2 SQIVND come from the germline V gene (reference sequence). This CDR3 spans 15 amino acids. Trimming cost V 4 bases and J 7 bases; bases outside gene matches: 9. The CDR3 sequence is CASSRVGTGVVGYTF. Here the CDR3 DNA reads TGTGCCAGTAGTAGGGTCGGGACAGGGGTCGTTGGCTACACCTTC.

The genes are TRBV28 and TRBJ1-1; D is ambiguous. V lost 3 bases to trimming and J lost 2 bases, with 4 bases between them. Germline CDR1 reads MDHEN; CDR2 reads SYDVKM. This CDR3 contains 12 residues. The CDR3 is CASSFLNTEAFF. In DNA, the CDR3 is TGTGCCAGCAGTTTTTTAAACACTGAAGCTTTCTTT.

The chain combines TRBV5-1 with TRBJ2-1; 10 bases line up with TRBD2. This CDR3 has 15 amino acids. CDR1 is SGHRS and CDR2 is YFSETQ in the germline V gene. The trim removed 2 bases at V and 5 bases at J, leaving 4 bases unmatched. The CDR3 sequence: CASSFLAGANNEQFF. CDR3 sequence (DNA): TGCGCCAGCAGCTTTCTAGCGGGAGCCAACAATGAGCAGTTCTTC.

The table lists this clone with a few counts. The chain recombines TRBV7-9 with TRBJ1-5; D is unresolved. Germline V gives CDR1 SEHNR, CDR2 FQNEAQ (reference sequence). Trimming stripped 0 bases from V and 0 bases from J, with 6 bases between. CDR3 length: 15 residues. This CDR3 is CASSLASHSNQPQHF. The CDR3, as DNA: TGTGCCAGCAGCTTAGCGTCCCATAGCAATCAGCCCCAGCATTTT.

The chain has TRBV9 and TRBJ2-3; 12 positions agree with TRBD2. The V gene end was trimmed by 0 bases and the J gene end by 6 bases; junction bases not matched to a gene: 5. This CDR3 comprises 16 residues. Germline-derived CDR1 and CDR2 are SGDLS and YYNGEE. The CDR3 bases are TGTGCCAGCAGCGTAGGACTAGCGGGAGTCGACGATACGCAGTATTTT. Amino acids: CASSVGLAGVDDTQYF.

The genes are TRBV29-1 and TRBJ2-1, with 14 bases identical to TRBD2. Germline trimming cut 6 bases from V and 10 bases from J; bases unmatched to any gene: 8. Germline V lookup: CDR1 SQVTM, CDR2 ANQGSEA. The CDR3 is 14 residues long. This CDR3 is CSVRGLAGAREQFF. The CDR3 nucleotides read TGCAGCGTCCGGGGACTAGCGGGAGCCCGGGAGCAGTTCTTC.

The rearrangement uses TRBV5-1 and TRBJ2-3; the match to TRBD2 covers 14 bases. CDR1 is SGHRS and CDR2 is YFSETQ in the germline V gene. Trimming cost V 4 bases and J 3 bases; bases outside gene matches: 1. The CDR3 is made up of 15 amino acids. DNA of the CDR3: TGCGCCAGCAGCGGGACTAGCGGGGGAACAGATACGCAGTATTTT. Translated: CASSGTSGGTDTQYF.

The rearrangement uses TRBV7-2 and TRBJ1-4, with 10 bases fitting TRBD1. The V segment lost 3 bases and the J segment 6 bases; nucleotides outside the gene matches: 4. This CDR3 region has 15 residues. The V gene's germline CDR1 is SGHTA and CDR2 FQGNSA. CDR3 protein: CASSFSGTGDEKLFF. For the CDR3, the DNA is TGTGCCAGCAGCTTTTCCGGGACAGGGGATGAAAAACTGTTTTTT.

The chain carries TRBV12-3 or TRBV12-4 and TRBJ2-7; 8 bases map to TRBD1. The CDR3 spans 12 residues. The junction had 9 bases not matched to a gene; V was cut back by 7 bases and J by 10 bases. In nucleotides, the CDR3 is TGTGCCAGCAACGGACAGGGCCTGGAACAGTACTTC. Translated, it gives CASNGQGLEQYF.

The CDR3 region has the DNA TGTGCCACCAGCAGAGATATTGTTACAAATGAGCAGTTCTTC. Translation: CATSRDIVTNEQFF. The chain couples TRBV15 to TRBJ2-1; D remains unclear. The CDR3 contains 14 residues. V lost 0 bases to trimming and J lost 7 bases, with 10 bases between them. Germline lookup yields CDR1 LNHNV and CDR2 YYDKDF (reference sequence).

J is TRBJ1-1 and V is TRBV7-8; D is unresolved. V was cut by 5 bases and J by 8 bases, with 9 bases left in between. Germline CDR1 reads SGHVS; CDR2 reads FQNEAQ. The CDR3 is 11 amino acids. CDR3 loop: CASSTFQEAFF. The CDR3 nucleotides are TGTGCCAGCAGCACCTTCCAGGAAGCTTTCTTT.

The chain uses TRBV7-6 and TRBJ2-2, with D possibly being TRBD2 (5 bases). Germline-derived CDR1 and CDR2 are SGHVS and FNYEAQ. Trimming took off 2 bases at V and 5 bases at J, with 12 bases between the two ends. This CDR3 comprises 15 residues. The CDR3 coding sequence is TGTGCCAGCAGCTTAAAGCTTAGAGGGACCGGGGAGCTGTTTTTT. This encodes CASSLKLRGTGELFF.

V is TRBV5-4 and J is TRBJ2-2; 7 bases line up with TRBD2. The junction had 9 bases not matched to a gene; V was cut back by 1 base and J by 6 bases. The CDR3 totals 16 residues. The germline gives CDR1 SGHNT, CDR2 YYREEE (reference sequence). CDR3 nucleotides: TGTGCCAGCAGCTTGAGCGGCGGGAGATGGGCCGGGGAGCTGTTTTTT. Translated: CASSLSGGRWAGELFF.

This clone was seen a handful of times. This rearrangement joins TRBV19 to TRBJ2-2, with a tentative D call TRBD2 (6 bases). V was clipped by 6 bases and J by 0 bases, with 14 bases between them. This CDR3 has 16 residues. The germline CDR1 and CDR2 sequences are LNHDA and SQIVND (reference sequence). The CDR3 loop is CASRPAGTSNTGELFF. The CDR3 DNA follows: TGTGCCAGTAGACCCGCCGGGACTTCGAACACCGGGGAGCTGTTTTTT.

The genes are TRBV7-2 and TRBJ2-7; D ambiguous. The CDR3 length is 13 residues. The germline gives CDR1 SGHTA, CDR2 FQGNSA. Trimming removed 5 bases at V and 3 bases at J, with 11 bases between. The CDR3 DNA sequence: TGTGCCAGCAGCATCGGGTTCTACTACGAGCAGTACTTC. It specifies CASSIGFYYEQYF.

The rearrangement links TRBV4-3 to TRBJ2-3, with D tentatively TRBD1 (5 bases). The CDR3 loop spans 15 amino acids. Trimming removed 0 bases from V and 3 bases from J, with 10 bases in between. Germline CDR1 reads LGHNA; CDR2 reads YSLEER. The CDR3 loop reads CASSQDHGATDTQYF. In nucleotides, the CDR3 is TGCGCCAGCAGCCAAGATCATGGGGCTACAGATACGCAGTATTTT.

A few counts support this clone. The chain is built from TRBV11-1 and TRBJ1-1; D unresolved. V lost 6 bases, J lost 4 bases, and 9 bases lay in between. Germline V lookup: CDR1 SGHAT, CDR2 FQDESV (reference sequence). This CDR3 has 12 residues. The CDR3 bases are TGTGCCAGCAGGGGAGTTGGCACTGAAGCTTTCTTT. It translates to CASRGVGTEAFF.